This entry lists 21 T cell receptor beta chains sequenced from one sample in a study of control samples from healthy donors and cancer patients. Clones were read by immunoSEQ multiplex PCR, and TCRdb kept only the in-frame ones, dropping some. This repertoire shows around 99,000 clones, about nine tenths found once; its top ten account for about 4.7%. Source material: blood. The origin of the receptors is a human donor in good health. The donor label of this sample is uncertain.

The chain links TRBV28 to TRBJ2-7; 9 positions match TRBD1. V shed 5 bases, J shed 0 bases, and the junction held 5 bases outside the gene matches. Germline CDR1 and CDR2: MDHEN and SYDVKM. CDR3 size: 15 residues. The DNA of the CDR3 is TGTGCCAGCAGTGGGGGACAGGGTCTCTCCTACGAGCAGTACTTC. Translating it yields CASSGGQGLSYEQYF.

Only a few counts were recorded for this clone. This rearrangement joins TRBV20-1 to TRBJ1-2; D unclear. The germline V gene encodes CDR1 DFQATT and CDR2 SNEGSKA (reference sequence). Deletions cut 5 bases from V and 2 bases from J, with 3 bases between. The CDR3 sequence is 10 residues long. This chain's CDR3 is CSAPNYGYTF. For the CDR3, the DNA is TGCAGTGCTCCCAACTATGGCTACACCTTC.

The chain uses TRBV6-6 and TRBJ1-5; TRBD1 agrees at 8 bases. The CDR3 contains 14 residues. Germline values: CDR1 MNHNY, CDR2 SVGAGI (reference sequence). Trimming took 10 bases from V and 6 from J; bases not matched to a gene: 11. The CDR3 sequence is CATQDRANSQPQHF. The CDR3 nucleotides read TGTGCCACACAGGACAGGGCCAATTCTCAGCCCCAGCATTTT.

This clone occurred once. The V and J genes are TRBV6-5 and TRBJ2-5, with TRBD1 matching 8 bases. Germline V gene sequence: CDR1 MNHEY, CDR2 SVGAGI. The CDR3 length is 14 residues. V gave up 6 bases and J gave up 4 bases; unmatched junction bases: 7. The CDR3 coding sequence is TGTGCCAGCAGGCCCAGGGGGCAAGGAGAGACCCAGTACTTC. This gives the protein CASRPRGQGETQYF.

The J gene is TRBJ1-1, the V gene TRBV24-1; tentatively, D is TRBD1 (5 bases). Trimming removed 7 bases at V and 7 bases at J, with 15 bases between. Germline CDR1 KGHDR, CDR2 SFDVKD. This CDR3 spans 13 amino acids. CDR3: CATSLTGSGEAFF. Here the CDR3 DNA reads TGTGCCACCAGCCTTACAGGTTCCGGTGAAGCTTTCTTT.

The V call is TRBV27, the J call TRBJ2-7; 10 bases are a match to TRBD1. The ends lost 6 bases at V and 2 bases at J; junction bases unmatched: 4. The CDR3 is 14 residues long. Germline CDR1 reads MNHEY; CDR2 reads SMNVEV (reference sequence). CDR3 protein: CASRGTGVTYEQYF. The CDR3 DNA follows: TGTGCCAGCAGAGGGACAGGGGTAACCTACGAGCAGTACTTC.

Here the CDR3 DNA reads TGCGCCAGCAGACAAAGTCGAGGGTGGGAGCAGTACTTC. It translates to CASRQSRGWEQYF. The chain combines TRBV10-2 with TRBJ2-7; tentatively, D is TRBD2 (5 bases). Per germline, CDR1 WSHSY and CDR2 SAAADI. V lost 6 bases and J lost 7, with 16 bases in between. The CDR3 contains 13 residues.

The chain employs TRBV12-5 and TRBJ1-5; D unresolved. V lost 4 bases, J lost 6 bases, and 13 bases lay in between. The CDR3 consists of 14 residues. In germline, CDR1 is LGHNT, CDR2 FRNRAP. CDR3 DNA sequence: TGTGCTAGTGGTTCGTCGGGAGGAGGTCAGCCCCAGCATTTT. This codes for CASGSSGGGQPQHF.

V gene TRBV6-6 combines with J gene TRBJ2-7; unclear D gene. With 0 bases removed from V and 5 bases from J, the gap between germline ends came to 8 bases. The CDR3 has 13 amino acids. CDR1 MNHNY and CDR2 SVGAGI come from the germline V gene (reference sequence). CDR3 DNA sequence: TGTGCCAGCAGTTACTCGGGCGGAAACGAGCAGTACTTC. Protein: CASSYSGGNEQYF.

The rearrangement joins TRBV28 to TRBJ2-1; no firm D call. Germline values: CDR1 MDHEN, CDR2 SYDVKM. Trimming stripped 3 bases from V and 5 bases from J, with 14 bases between. CDR3 length equals 15 residues. The CDR3 nucleotides read TGTGCCAGCAGTTTGGGAAACCGGGTCCACAATGAGCAGTTCTTC. Residues: CASSLGNRVHNEQFF.

The CDR3 sequence is CASQGTSGGQGQFF. The CDR3 DNA sequence: TGTGCTAGTCAAGGGACTAGCGGGGGACAGGGGCAGTTCTTC. The rearrangement joins TRBV12-5 to TRBJ2-1, with 14 bases aligning to TRBD2. J was trimmed by 12 bases and V by 8 bases; bases with no gene match: 9. The CDR3 is 14 residues long. Germline V gives CDR1 LGHNT, CDR2 FRNRAP.

The chain links TRBV6-6 to TRBJ1-5; D not resolved. CDR1 is MNHNY and CDR2 is SVGAGI in the germline V gene (reference sequence). This CDR3 contains 12 residues. V dropped 5 bases and J dropped 6 bases, with 8 bases sitting between them. The CDR3 sequence: CASSAFSQPQHF. CDR3 sequence (DNA): TGTGCCAGCAGTGCCTTTAGTCAGCCCCAGCATTTT.

The V gene is TRBV6-5, the J gene TRBJ1-2, with 7 bases that match TRBD1. Germline V gene data show CDR1 as MNHEY and CDR2 as SVGAGI. This CDR3 spans 13 amino acids. V lost 6 bases and J lost 6; bases outside the gene matches: 7. CDR3 sequence: CASSRQTGNGYTF. The CDR3 nucleotides read TGTGCCAGCAGCCGGCAGACAGGGAATGGCTACACCTTC.

The chain is built from TRBV19 and TRBJ2-1; TRBD1 agrees at 10 bases. CDR3 size: 14 residues. The junction had 7 bases not matched to a gene; V was cut back by 6 bases and J by 8 bases. Germline CDR1 LNHDA, CDR2 SQIVND (reference sequence). CDR3 nucleotides: TGTGCCAGTAGCACCAGGACAGGGGGGGATGAGCAGTTCTTC. This codes for CASSTRTGGDEQFF.

The chain joins TRBV12-5 to TRBJ1-4; D is ambiguous. Germline CDR1 is LGHNT and CDR2 is FRNRAP. Trimming stripped 6 bases from V and 5 bases from J, with 19 bases between. The CDR3 loop spans 16 amino acids. The CDR3 nucleotides read TGTGCTAGTGGCATTGTTTTGGGCAGGCTAAATGAAAAACTGTTTTTT. Translating it yields CASGIVLGRLNEKLFF.

This chain joins TRBV12-5 and TRBJ1-2; no firm D call. Germline V lookup: CDR1 LGHNT, CDR2 FRNRAP. The CDR3 length is 16 residues. V was shortened by 0 bases and J by 4 bases, with 15 bases between the two germline ends. CDR3 region: CASGLVLVRPFYGYTF. CDR3 nucleotides: TGTGCTAGTGGTTTGGTACTTGTCCGTCCCTTCTATGGCTACACCTTC.

This clone was found a few times. The chain uses TRBV14 and TRBJ2-5; D tentatively fits TRBD1 or TRBD2 (6 bases each). This CDR3 is built from 16 residues. CDR1 and CDR2 from the germline V gene are SGHDN and FVKESK. With 4 bases removed from V and 1 base from J, the gap between germline ends came to 16 bases. CDR3 nucleotides: TGTGCCAGCAGCCCCCGGGGGCCGAGGGCCCAAGAGACCCAGTACTTC. It is translated as CASSPRGPRAQETQYF.

The rearrangement links TRBV4-1 to TRBJ1-1; 9 bases match TRBD1. Germline loops: CDR1 MGHRA, CDR2 YSYEKL. The CDR3 spans 16 residues. After removal of 1 base from V and 7 bases from J, the junction contained 10 bases not matched to a gene. CDR3 DNA: TGCGCCAGCAGCCAAGTTCCGGGACAGGGATCTAGTGAAGCTTTCTTT. This gives the protein CASSQVPGQGSSEAFF.

This chain uses TRBV21-1 with TRBJ1-1; the D call of TRBD1 is as the table states it, not checked on the DNA. TRBV21-1 is deemed a pseudogene. CDR3 size: 21 residues. CDR3 protein: CASSKDYFIGRTGGLNTEAFF. CDR3 DNA: TGTGCCAGCAGCAAAGATTATTTTATAGGTAGGACAGGGGGCCTGAACACTGAAGCTTTCTTT.

The chain couples TRBV19 to TRBJ1-1; D gene ambiguous. With 5 bases removed from V and 0 bases from J, the gap between germline ends came to 10 bases. CDR1 is LNHDA, CDR2 SQIVND, per germline (reference sequence). CDR3 length: 14 residues. CDR3 region: CASSQTKMNTEAFF. CDR3 sequence (DNA): TGTGCCAGTAGTCAAACAAAAATGAACACTGAAGCTTTCTTT.

This chain links TRBV29-1 with TRBJ2-1, with D unresolved. Germline V gene sequence: CDR1 SQVTM, CDR2 ANQGSEA. Trimming took off 4 bases at V and 2 bases at J, with 6 bases between the two ends. This CDR3 is 12 amino acids long. The CDR3 is CSVGRAYNEQFF. CDR3 DNA: TGCAGCGTTGGTCGGGCCTACAATGAGCAGTTCTTC.